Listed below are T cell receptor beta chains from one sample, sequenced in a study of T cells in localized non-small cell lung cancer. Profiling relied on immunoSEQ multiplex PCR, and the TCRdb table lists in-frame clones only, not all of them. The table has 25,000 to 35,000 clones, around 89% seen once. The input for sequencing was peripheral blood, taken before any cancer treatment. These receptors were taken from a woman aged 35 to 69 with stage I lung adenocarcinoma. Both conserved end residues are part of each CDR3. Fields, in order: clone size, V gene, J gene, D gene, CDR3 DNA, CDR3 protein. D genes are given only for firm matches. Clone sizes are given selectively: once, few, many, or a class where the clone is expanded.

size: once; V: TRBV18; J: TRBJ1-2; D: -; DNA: TGTGCCAGCTCACTAACGGAAGAGGCGCCCTATGGCTACACCTTC; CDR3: CASSLTEEAPYGYTF
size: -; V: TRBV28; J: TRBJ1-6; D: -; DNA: TGTGCCAGCAGCCTCTATAATTCACCCCTCCACTTT; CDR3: CASSLYNSPLHF
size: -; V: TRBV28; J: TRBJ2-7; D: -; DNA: TGTGCCAGCAGCGGAGACCAGGGGCTCTACGAGCAGTACTTC; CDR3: CASSGDQGLYEQYF
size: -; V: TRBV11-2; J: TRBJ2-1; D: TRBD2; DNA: TGTGCCAGCAGCTTTCACCGACTAGCGGGAGCATCGTACAATGAGCAGTTCTTC; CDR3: CASSFHRLAGASYNEQFF
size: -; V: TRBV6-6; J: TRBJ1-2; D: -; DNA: TGTGCCAGCAGTAGGGGTCCCCCTAACTATGGCTACACCTTC; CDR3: CASSRGPPNYGYTF
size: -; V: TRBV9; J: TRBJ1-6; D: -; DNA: TGTGCCAGCAGCGTAGAGGCAGGTCGGAATTCACCCCTCCACTTT; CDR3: CASSVEAGRNSPLHF
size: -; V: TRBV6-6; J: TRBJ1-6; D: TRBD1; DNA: TGTGCCAGCAGTTACTCCCGTCCGGGACAGAATTCACCCCTCCACTTT; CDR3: CASSYSRPGQNSPLHF
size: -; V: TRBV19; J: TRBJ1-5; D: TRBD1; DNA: TGTGCCAGTAGTCCTCGGACAGGGGGAAGCTATCAGCCCCAGCATTTT; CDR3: CASSPRTGGSYQPQHF
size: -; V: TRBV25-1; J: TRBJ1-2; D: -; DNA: TGTGCCAGCAGCCAGACAGAGGGCTATGGCTACACCTTC; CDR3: CASSQTEGYGYTF
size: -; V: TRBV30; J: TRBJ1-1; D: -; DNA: TGTGCCTGGAGTAGGGCTGGCACTGAAGCTTTCTTT; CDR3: CAWSRAGTEAFF
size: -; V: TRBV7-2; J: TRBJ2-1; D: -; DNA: TGTGCCAGCAGCTCGGGAGGACAGGCGGGGCAGTTCTTC; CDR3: CASSSGGQAGQFF
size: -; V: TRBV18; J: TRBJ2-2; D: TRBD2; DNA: TGTGCCAGCTCACCCAGACTAGCGGGAAACACCGGGGAGCTGTTTTTT; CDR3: CASSPRLAGNTGELFF
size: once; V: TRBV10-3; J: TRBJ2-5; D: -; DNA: TGTGCCGCCGGGATCTCGAAAGAGACCCAGTACTTC; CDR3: CAAGISKETQYF
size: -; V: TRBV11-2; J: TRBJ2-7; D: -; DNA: TGTGCCAGCAGCCGGCCGGGGGCCATCTACGAGCAGTACTTC; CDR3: CASSRPGAIYEQYF
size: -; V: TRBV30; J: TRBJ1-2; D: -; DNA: TGTGCCTGGAGTGTTGGGGGGGCGAATGGCTACACCTTC; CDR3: CAWSVGGANGYTF
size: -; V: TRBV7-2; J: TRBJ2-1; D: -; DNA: TGTGCCAGCAGCTTCGCGGACAATGAGCAGTTCTTC; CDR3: CASSFADNEQFF
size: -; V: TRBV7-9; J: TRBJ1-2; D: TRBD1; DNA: TGTGCCAGCAGCTACGAGGACAGGGGCGATGGCTACACCTTC; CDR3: CASSYEDRGDGYTF
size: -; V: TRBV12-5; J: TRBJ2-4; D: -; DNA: TGTGCTAGTGGTTTGGTACTCGGGACCAGCAAAGCCAAAAACATTCAGTACTTC; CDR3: CASGLVLGTSKAKNIQYF
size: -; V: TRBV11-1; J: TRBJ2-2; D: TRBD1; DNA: TGTGCCAGCAGCAACAGGGGGCGCCCCGCCGGGGAGCTGTTTTTT; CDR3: CASSNRGRPAGELFF
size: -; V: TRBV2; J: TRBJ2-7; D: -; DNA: TGTGCCAGCAGTCCCACAGGGAGCGGCGAGCAGTACTTC; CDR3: CASSPTGSGEQYF
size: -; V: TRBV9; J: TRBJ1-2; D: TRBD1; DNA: TGTGCCAGCAGTCCGACAGGGGACGGCTACGGCTACACCTTC; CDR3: CASSPTGDGYGYTF
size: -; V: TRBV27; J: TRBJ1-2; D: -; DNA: TGTGCCAGCAGACGCGACACTACGACTAACTATGGCTACACCTTC; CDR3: CASRRDTTTNYGYTF
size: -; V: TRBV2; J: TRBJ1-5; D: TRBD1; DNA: TGTGCCAGCAGTGGACAGGGCCTGAATCAGCCCCAGCATTTT; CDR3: CASSGQGLNQPQHF
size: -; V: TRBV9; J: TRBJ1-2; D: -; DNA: TGTGCCAGCAGCGAAGGCCAGGACTATGGCTACACCTTC; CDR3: CASSEGQDYGYTF
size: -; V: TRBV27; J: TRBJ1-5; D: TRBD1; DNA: TGTGCCAGCAGTTTACCGAGACAGGGGAGGAAGGCATATAGCAATCAGCCCCAGCATTTT; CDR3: CASSLPRQGRKAYSNQPQHF
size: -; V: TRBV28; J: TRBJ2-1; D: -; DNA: TGTGCCAGCAGCCTGAACGACAGGTTAACCTACAATGAGCAGTTCTTC; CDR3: CASSLNDRLTYNEQFF
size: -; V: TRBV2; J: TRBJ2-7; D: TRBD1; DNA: TGTGCCAGCACCCCGACAGGGTACGAGCAGTACTTC; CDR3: CASTPTGYEQYF
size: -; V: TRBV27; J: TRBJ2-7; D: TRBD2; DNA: TGTGCCAGCAGTTTTGGGCCCAGCGGGGGCGGCGAGCAGTACTTC; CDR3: CASSFGPSGGGEQYF
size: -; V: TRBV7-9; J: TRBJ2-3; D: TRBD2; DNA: TGTGCCAGCAGCTGGTCTAGCGGGGGGTCGGATACGCAGTATTTT; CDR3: CASSWSSGGSDTQYF
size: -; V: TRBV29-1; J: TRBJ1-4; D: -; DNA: TGCAGCGTCTCAGGGAACCTTAATGAAAAACTGTTTTTT; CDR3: CSVSGNLNEKLFF
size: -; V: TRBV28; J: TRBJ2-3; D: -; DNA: TGTGCCAGCAGTTACGGGGGTTCCGGAGACACAGATACGCAGTATTTT; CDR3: CASSYGGSGDTDTQYF
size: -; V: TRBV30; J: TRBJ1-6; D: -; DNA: TGTGCCTGGAGGCCTGGGAGTAATTCACCCCTCCACTTT; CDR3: CAWRPGSNSPLHF
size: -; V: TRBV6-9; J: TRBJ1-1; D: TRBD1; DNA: TGTGCCAGCAGTAGGGCAGGGGGCTACACTGAAGCTTTCTTT; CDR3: CASSRAGGYTEAFF
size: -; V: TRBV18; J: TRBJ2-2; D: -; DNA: TGTGCCAGCTCACCTAATCCCACCGGGGAGCTGTTTTTT; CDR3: CASSPNPTGELFF
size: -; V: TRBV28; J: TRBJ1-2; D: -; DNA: TGTGCCAGCAGTCCGCTCGGCGGGGGGAACTATGGCTACACCTTC; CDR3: CASSPLGGGNYGYTF
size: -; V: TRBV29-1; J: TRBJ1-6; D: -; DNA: TGCAGCGTTGAAACCGCAGGGAAGGGTTCACCCCTCCACTTT; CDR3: CSVETAGKGSPLHF
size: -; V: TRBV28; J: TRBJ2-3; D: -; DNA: TGTGCCAGCAGCACACTAGGGGATACGCAGTATTTT; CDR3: CASSTLGDTQYF
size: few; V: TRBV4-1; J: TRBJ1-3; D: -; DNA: TGCGCCAGCAGCCAATTGCACGGGGAAGGAAACACCATATATTTT; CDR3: CASSQLHGEGNTIYF
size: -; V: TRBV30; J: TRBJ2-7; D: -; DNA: TGTGCCTGGGCGGGATACAGGAGCTCCTACGAGCAGTACTTC; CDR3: CAWAGYRSSYEQYF
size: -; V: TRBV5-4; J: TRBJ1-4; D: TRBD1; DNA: TGTGCCAGCAGCCTTAGTCGACAGGGTGGGGGTGAAAAACTGTTTTTT; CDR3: CASSLSRQGGGEKLFF
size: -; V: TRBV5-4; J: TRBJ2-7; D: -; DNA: TGTGCCAGCAGCCTCTCACCACTGCGAGGGGTGCAGTACTTC; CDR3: CASSLSPLRGVQYF
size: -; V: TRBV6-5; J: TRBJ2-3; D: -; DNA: TGTGCCAGCAGTTATTGGGCCACAGATACGCAGTATTTT; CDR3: CASSYWATDTQYF
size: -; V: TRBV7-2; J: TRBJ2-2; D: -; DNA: TGTGCCAGCAGCTTAGTCCCAGGGGATGCCACCGGGGAGCTGTTTTTT; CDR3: CASSLVPGDATGELFF
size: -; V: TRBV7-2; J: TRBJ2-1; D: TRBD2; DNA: TGTGCCAGCAGCCGGACTAGCGGGAGCCCCCACAATGAGCAGTTCTTC; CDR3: CASSRTSGSPHNEQFF
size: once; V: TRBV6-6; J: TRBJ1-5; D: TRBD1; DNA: TGTGCCAGCCTACCGCGGGACAGAACAAATCAGCCCCAGCATTTT; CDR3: CASLPRDRTNQPQHF
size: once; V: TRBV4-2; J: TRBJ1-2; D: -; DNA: TGTGCCAGCAGCCAAGAGATGAGGGGAAGGGGCTACACCTTC; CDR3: CASSQEMRGRGYTF
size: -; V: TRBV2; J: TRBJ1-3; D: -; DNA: TGTGCCAGCAGTGATCAGGCAGTCTCTGGAAACACCATATATTTT; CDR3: CASSDQAVSGNTIYF
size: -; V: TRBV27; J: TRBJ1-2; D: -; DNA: TGTGCCAGCAGTTTAATCTCAGGCTCCTATGGCTACACCTTC; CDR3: CASSLISGSYGYTF
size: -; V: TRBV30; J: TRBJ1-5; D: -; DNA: TGTGCCTGGAGTTCGCAGCAGGGGAATCAGCCCCAGCATTTT; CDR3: CAWSSQQGNQPQHF
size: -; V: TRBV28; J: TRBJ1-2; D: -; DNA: TGTGCCAGCAGGGGGGGCTGGGGGTATGGCTACACCTTC; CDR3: CASRGGWGYGYTF
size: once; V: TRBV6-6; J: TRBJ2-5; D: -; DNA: TGTGCCAGCAGTCTCGAGCGAGACCAGTACTTC; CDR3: CASSLERDQYF
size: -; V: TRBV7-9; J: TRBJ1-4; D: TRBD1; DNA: TGTGCCAGCAGCTTGGGACAGGGAAGAGGAGAAAAACTGTTTTTT; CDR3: CASSLGQGRGEKLFF
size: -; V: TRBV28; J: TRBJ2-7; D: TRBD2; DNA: TGTGCCAGCAGTTCCAGCGGGGGGGGATCCTACGAGCAGTACTTC; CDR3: CASSSSGGGSYEQYF
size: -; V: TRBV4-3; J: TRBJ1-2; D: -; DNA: TGCGCCAGCAGCCAGGCTCTACTCGGACAGAACTATGGCTACACCTTC; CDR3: CASSQALLGQNYGYTF
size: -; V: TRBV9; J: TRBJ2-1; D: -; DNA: TGTGCCAGCAGCGAAGGGGGGACCTACAATGAGCAGTTCTTC; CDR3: CASSEGGTYNEQFF
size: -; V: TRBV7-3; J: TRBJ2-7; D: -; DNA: TGTGCCAGCAGTTCGGGGGCAGGGTCGGACTACGAGCAGTACTTC; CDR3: CASSSGAGSDYEQYF
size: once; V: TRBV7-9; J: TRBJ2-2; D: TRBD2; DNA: TGTGCCAGCAGCACCCGGAAGCGGGGGGCCGCCGGGGAGCTGTTTTTT; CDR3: CASSTRKRGAAGELFF
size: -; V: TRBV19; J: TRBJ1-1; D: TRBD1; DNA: TGTGCCAGTAGCCCGGGACAGGGGGTTGACACTGAAGCTTTCTTT; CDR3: CASSPGQGVDTEAFF
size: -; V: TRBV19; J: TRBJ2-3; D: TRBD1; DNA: TGTGCCAGTCGGACAGGGAGTGCCAACACAGATACGCAGTATTTT; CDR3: CASRTGSANTDTQYF
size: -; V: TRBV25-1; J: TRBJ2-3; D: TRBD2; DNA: TGTGCCAGCACACCCGGGACTAGCGGGAACACAGATACGCAGTATTTT; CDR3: CASTPGTSGNTDTQYF